This TCR beta chain comes out of a study of blood T cell repertoires in COVID-19. The overall study: COVID-19 samples, acute and convalescent, were from the United States, Italy and Spain. T cells, B-cell-depleted T cells, or PBMCs supplied cDNA or gDNA.

As handled by the study authors: Scientists estimated how many nucleated cells there were by amplifying reference gene primers. Method: immunoSEQ multiplex PCR; TCRdb's copy keeps in-frame clones and lacks some. The DNA was the basis for D and trimming; V, J and clone size are from that table. Of over 200,000 clones in the sample, 88% were seen once. The J segment lost 6 bases and the V segment lost 0 bases, leaving 7 bases of the junction unmatched. The CDR3 covers 16 residues. In germline, CDR1 is SGDLS, CDR2 YYNGEE. This sequence originates from a woman aged 60 to 75 with acute or convalescent COVID-19. Sequencing input: peripheral blood. The chain carries TRBV9 and TRBJ2-1; 9 nucleotides line up with TRBD2. The CDR3 loop is CASSVVGGRAGNEQFF. CDR3 DNA: TGTGCCAGCAGCGTAGTCGGCGGGAGGGCCGGCAATGAGCAGTTCTTC.